This T cell receptor beta chain was sequenced for a study of OX40 agonist ivuxolimab in advanced cancers. General notes on the study: Ivuxolimab, which targeted the costimulatory receptor OX40 (CD134), was an agonistic, fully human IgG2 monoclonal antibody. Intravenous ivuxolimab was administered to patients every 2 weeks at six dose levels: 0.01, 0.1, 0.3, 1.5, 3 and 10 mg/kg. Among the approximately 54 dose-escalation patients, about 19 had hepatocellular carcinoma, roughly 15 melanoma, 9 renal cell carcinoma and 9 head and neck cancer. In the dose-escalation cohort, 70% to 90% of patients were male, and the mean age was 60 years with a range of about 20 to 79. Patients were allowed to have had prior anti-PD-1, anti-PD-L1 or anti-CTLA-4 therapy, and 40% of the dose-escalation patients had previously received checkpoint inhibitors. Partial responses occurred in three dose-escalation patients, of whom one had hepatocellular carcinoma and two had cutaneous melanoma. The point of sequencing TCRbeta in the periphery was to test whether ivuxolimab changed TCR sequence diversity and drove clonal T-cell expansion. The paper describes the monotherapy dose-escalation part (N of about 52 patients) of the phase I trial of ivuxolimab.

Overall study outcomes, separate from this receptor: In the 0.1-3.0 mg/kg groups, partial responders had among the lowest normalized peripheral clonal expansion, particularly in CD8+ T cells. On average, CD8+ T cells showed more expanded clones than CD4+ T cells after ivuxolimab. Low levels of normalized T-cell clonal expansion were also seen in some patients who did not respond. The antigen specificity of the peripheral T cells that underwent clonal expansion was not determined. Clonal expansion of both CD4+ and CD8+ blood T cells was observed from baseline to week 6 at doses 0.1 to 3.0 mg/kg.

For this clone: There is no known antigen for this receptor. The input lacks base qualities; no much larger clone sits a single base away.

Patients with a history of autoimmune disease or receiving systemic immunosuppression were excluded from the trial. Peripheral blood for TCR sequencing was collected from all dose cohorts at baseline, on cycle 4 day 1, and on cycle 7 day 1. The samples were taken from a phase I, first-in-human, multicenter, open-label dose-escalation trial of ivuxolimab. The trial enrolled adults with locally advanced or metastatic head and neck squamous cell, hepatocellular, melanoma or renal cell carcinoma. Before TCR sequencing, CD4+ T cells and CD8+ T cells were sorted from peripheral blood as separate populations. For sequencing of the TCRbeta CDR3 region, genomic DNA was extracted from the sorted cells. TCRbeta CDR3 regions were sequenced using the immunoSEQ Assay. TCRdb carries this immuneACCESS record with in-frame sequences only. Its versions omit some clonotypes, under half of them owing to an unresolved V gene in the studies checked, with the rest unexplained. The sample yields some 11,000 clones; 65% to 85% were counted once. The ten largest clones capture around 13% of the sample.

As encoded in the germline V gene, CDR1 is MGHRA while CDR2 is YSYEKL. Clipping removes 2 bases from V and 5 bases from J, with 13 as the unmatched junction base count. The CDR3 runs 18 residues from the cysteine to the phenylalanine. The sequence is cut down to CDR3 DNA, 54 bases in frame from base 1. The receptor comes from an adult with an advanced solid tumor such as melanoma, head and neck, liver or kidney cancer. This material consisted of CD4+ or CD8+ T cells sorted from blood, taken in a trial of the OX40 agonist ivuxolimab. The chain links TRBV4-1 with TRBJ2-3, and TRBD2 aligns with 10 junction nucleotides. This receptor has the CDR3 CASSQRPSGSLGVDTQYF. The DNA is TGCGCCAGCAGCCAACGGCCTAGCGGGAGCCTAGGGGTAGATACGCAGTATTTT.